A single sample gave rise to the 23 T cell receptor beta chains below, sequenced in a study of CD8+ T cells in alopecia areata. Documented treatment: oral pan-JAK inhibitor, 5-10 mg twice daily. It was cDNA, reverse transcribed from extracted RNA, that served as the sequencing template. Clones were sequenced by immunoSEQ multiplex PCR, and TCRdb holds only the in-frame ones, with some missing. The sample holds roughly 190,000 clones, under 80% seen once. Material: CD4+ T cells sorted from blood, obtained around week 50, from a patient treated with tofacitinib. These TCRs come from a human donor with alopecia areata.

This rearrangement joins TRBV6-5 to TRBJ1-1; D perhaps matches TRBD1 (6 bases). The CDR3 has 11 residues. Germline V CDR1 and CDR2: MNHEY, SVGAGI. V was clipped by 8 bases and J by 8 bases, with 12 bases between them. The chain's CDR3 is CASLRGLEAFF. The CDR3 DNA reads as TGTGCCAGCCTCAGGGGCTTAGAAGCTTTCTTT.

The chain recombines TRBV25-1 with TRBJ1-1; D call uncertain. Trimming left V 4 bases short and J 2 bases short, with 11 bases between. The CDR3 length is 14 residues. From germline, CDR1 is MGHDK and CDR2 SYGVNS. CDR3 residues: CASSVLGDNTEAFF. CDR3 nucleotides: TGTGCCAGCAGTGTACTCGGTGACAACACTGAAGCTTTCTTT.

The chain is built from TRBV5-1 and TRBJ2-3; 7 positions agree with TRBD1. This CDR3 spans 15 amino acids. After removal of 0 bases from V and 8 bases from J, the junction contained 9 bases not matched to a gene. Germline CDR1 is SGHRS and CDR2 is YFSETQ. This chain's CDR3 is CASSLVGQEAGTQYF. The CDR3 coding sequence is TGCGCCAGCAGCTTGGTAGGACAGGAGGCCGGTACGCAGTATTTT.

This chain uses TRBV6-1 with TRBJ2-3, with a tentative D call TRBD1 (5 bases). Germline V lookup: CDR1 MNHNS, CDR2 SASEGT. This CDR3 spans 14 amino acids. With 8 bases removed from V and 3 bases from J, the gap between germline ends came to 15 bases. CDR3 protein: CASLFSGKTDTQYF. CDR3 in DNA: TGTGCCAGCCTCTTTTCAGGGAAGACAGATACGCAGTATTTT.

This clone was seen a handful of times. The CDR3 nucleotides are TGCGCCAGCAGCCCCTCCTGGAGCTCTGGGGCCAACGTCCTGACTTTC. Its translation: CASSPSWSSGANVLTF. The chain is built from TRBV4-3 and TRBJ2-6; D unresolved. The CDR3 length is 16 residues. Between the trimmed V and J ends, which lost 4 bases and 0 bases, there was a span of 10 bases. Germline V lookup: CDR1 LGHNA, CDR2 YSLEER.

V gene TRBV6-4 combines with J gene TRBJ2-3, with TRBD2 matching 12 bases. This CDR3 has 15 amino acids. The V gene's germline CDR1 is MRHNA and CDR2 SNTAGT. V lost 4 bases and J lost 2; bases outside the gene matches: 1. CDR3 residues: CASSASGGATDTQYF. DNA for the CDR3: TGTGCCAGCAGTGCTAGCGGGGGGGCCACAGATACGCAGTATTTT.

V and J are TRBV29-1 and TRBJ2-3; 9 nucleotides line up with TRBD1. CDR3 size: 15 residues. CDR1 is SQVTM and CDR2 is ANQGSEA in the germline V gene. Trimming cost V 2 bases and J 3 bases; bases outside gene matches: 6. The CDR3 protein is CSVESPDRGTDTQYF. CDR3 coding DNA: TGCAGCGTTGAATCCCCGGACAGGGGTACAGATACGCAGTATTTT.

This chain connects TRBV29-1 to TRBJ2-2; 8 bases are a match to TRBD2. Per germline, CDR1 SQVTM and CDR2 ANQGSEA. Unmatched junction bases numbered 8, after V lost 4 bases and J lost 4 bases. The CDR3 has 15 amino acids. The CDR3 sequence: CSVGVGGGSTGELFF. The CDR3 coding sequence is TGCAGCGTTGGCGTAGGCGGGGGGTCCACCGGGGAGCTGTTTTTT.

This clone appeared a single time. The chain joins TRBV2 to TRBJ2-5, with no clear D. Trimming cost V 7 bases and J 10 bases, with 19 bases left between them. The CDR3 totals 13 residues. The germline CDR1 and CDR2 sequences are SNHLY and FYNNEI. CDR3 nucleotide sequence: TGTGCCAGCACTACACTTTCTCCCCCCCACCAGTACTTC. It specifies CASTTLSPPHQYF.

This chain's CDR3 is CSVVRNTGELFF. DNA of the CDR3: TGCAGCGTTGTTAGGAACACCGGGGAGCTGTTTTTT. The rearrangement uses TRBV29-1 and TRBJ2-2, with D unclear. The CDR3 is 12 amino acids. V lost 4 bases and J lost 1, with 4 bases in between. Germline V gene data show CDR1 as SQVTM and CDR2 as ANQGSEA.

This clone was counted only a few times. The rearrangement joins TRBV29-1 to TRBJ2-7; no definite D call. This CDR3 has 12 residues. Trimming removed 3 bases at V and 2 bases at J, with 8 bases between. CDR1 SQVTM and CDR2 ANQGSEA come from the germline V gene. CDR3 DNA: TGCAGCGTTGATGGAGAGGCCTACGAGCAGTACTTC. Protein product: CSVDGEAYEQYF.

The chain carries TRBV10-3 and TRBJ1-1; maybe TRBD1 (6 bases). V was pared by 0 bases and J by 6 bases, with 14 bases between. In germline, CDR1 is ENHRY, CDR2 SYGVKD. The CDR3 totals 15 residues. The CDR3 DNA sequence: TGTGCCATCAGTGAGTCGGGGGGCCTTCTGTCTGAAGCTTTCTTT. This translates into CAISESGGLLSEAFF.

This chain connects TRBV7-9 to TRBJ1-6, with 9 bases matching TRBD1. Germline-derived CDR1 and CDR2 are SEHNR and FQNEAQ (reference sequence). The CDR3 contains 15 residues. V was pared by 5 bases and J by 7 bases, with 6 bases of the junction left unmatched. The CDR3 here is CASSAGQGENSPLHF. For the CDR3, the DNA is TGTGCCAGCAGCGCGGGACAGGGAGAAAATTCACCCCTCCACTTT.

V gene TRBV19 combines with J gene TRBJ1-1; 8 bases are shared with TRBD1. V dropped 2 bases and J dropped 8; count of bases not matched to a gene: 4. CDR1 is LNHDA, CDR2 SQIVND, per germline (reference sequence). The CDR3 runs 13 residues. CDR3 residues: CASSIPSGGEAFF. CDR3 nucleotides: TGTGCCAGTAGTATACCTTCAGGGGGCGAAGCTTTCTTT.

This clone has a handful of counts. V usage is TRBV30 and J usage is TRBJ1-5; TRBD1 aligns across 10 bases. The V and J ends lost 3 bases and 6 bases, in that order; junction bases with no gene match: 11. The CDR3 runs to 16 residues. Germline values: CDR1 GTSNPN, CDR2 SVGIG (reference sequence). In DNA form, the CDR3 reads TGTGCCTGGAGGCCGGTGGGACAGGGGCCAGGTCAGCCCCAGCATTTT. Translated: CAWRPVGQGPGQPQHF.

This clone was detected only once. V usage is TRBV25-1 and J usage is TRBJ2-7; 9 bases are a match to TRBD1. J gave up 3 bases and V 6 bases, and 15 bases lay outside the gene matches. Germline V gene lookup returns CDR1 MGHDK and CDR2 SYGVNS. CDR3 length: 17 residues. In nucleotides, the CDR3 is TGTGCCAGCAGCCCCGGGACAGGGAGGGGGAAATTCTACGAGCAGTACTTC. Translated, it gives CASSPGTGRGKFYEQYF.

The J gene is TRBJ1-2, the V gene TRBV30; D is unresolved. Trimming left V 4 bases short and J 4 bases short, with 10 bases between. CDR3 size: 12 residues. Germline lookup yields CDR1 GTSNPN and CDR2 SVGIG (reference sequence). CDR3 DNA sequence: TGTGCCTGGACTGCGATGGGCTATGGCTACACCTTC. It specifies CAWTAMGYGYTF.

This chain joins TRBV7-2 and TRBJ2-5; TRBD1 might be the D (6 bases). This CDR3 has 13 residues. The germline gives CDR1 SGHTA, CDR2 FQGNSA. V lost 5 bases and J lost 5, with 12 bases in between. CDR3 DNA: TGTGCCAGCAGCCCCCACAGGGAGGAGACCCAGTACTTC. Translating gives CASSPHREETQYF.

This clone has a handful of counts. CDR3 sequence (DNA): TGTGCCATCAGTGAGTCGTTTACGGGGGGCTACACCTTC. It is translated as CAISESFTGGYTF. The rearrangement joins TRBV10-3 to TRBJ1-2; no firm D call. This CDR3 comprises 13 residues. Trimming took 0 bases from V and 8 from J, leaving 10 bases between them. Germline values: CDR1 ENHRY, CDR2 SYGVKD.

Only one count was recorded for this clone. The chain carries TRBV30 and TRBJ1-1; D call uncertain. The germline V gene has CDR1 GTSNPN and CDR2 SVGIG (reference sequence). CDR3 size: 13 residues. The V and J ends lost 3 bases and 1 base respectively, with 9 bases between them. The CDR3 spells CAWRWTTNTEAFF. Here the CDR3 DNA reads TGTGCCTGGAGATGGACGACGAACACTGAAGCTTTCTTT.

The chain couples TRBV27 to TRBJ1-2; 7 bases align to TRBD1. Germline V gene sequence: CDR1 MNHEY, CDR2 SMNVEV (reference sequence). The CDR3 loop spans 15 amino acids. V shed 4 bases and J 4 bases; nucleotides not matched to a gene: 9. CDR3 region: CASSSLLGQFYGYTF. As DNA, the CDR3 is TGTGCCAGCAGTTCCCTTTTGGGACAGTTCTATGGCTACACCTTC.

This clone was counted a few times. The V and J genes are TRBV7-8 and TRBJ2-3; a possible D gene is TRBD2 (6 bases). The CDR3 runs to 14 residues. Germline loops: CDR1 SGHVS, CDR2 FQNEAQ. Trimming removed 5 bases at V and 6 bases at J, with 15 bases between. This CDR3 reads CASSPSGAGDTQYF. In nucleotides, the CDR3 is TGTGCCAGCAGCCCCTCGGGAGCTGGGGATACGCAGTATTTT. Drawing the rest from reference TRBV7-8 and TRBJ2-3, the complete variable domain is GAGVSQSPRYKVAKRGQDVALRCDPISGHVSLFWYQQALGQGPEFLTYFQNEAQLDKSGLPSDRFFAERPEGSVSTLKIQRTQQEDSAVYLCASSPSGAGDTQYFGPGTRLTVL.

This chain connects TRBV2 to TRBJ1-1, with D perhaps matching TRBD1 (6 bases). The CDR3 covers 13 residues. With 7 bases removed from V and 1 base from J, the gap between germline ends came to 10 bases. CDR1 and CDR2 from the germline V gene are SNHLY and FYNNEI. The CDR3 region has the DNA TGTGCCAGCATCGGACAGCCGAACACTGAAGCTTTCTTT. Amino acid sequence: CASIGQPNTEAFF.